This is a list of T cell receptor beta chains from one sample in a study of blood T cell repertoires in COVID-19. Sequencing used immunoSEQ multiplex PCR; TCRdb keeps in-frame clones, though not all of them. This repertoire shows under 85,000 clones, 80% found once; its top ten account for about 5.8%. Sequences were obtained from peripheral blood. The receptors shown here come from a man aged 55 to 70 with active or convalescent COVID-19. The CDR3 runs from the conserved cysteine through the conserved F or W. D genes are given only for firm matches. Expanded clones are given a class, and other clones once, few, many or no size at all.

TGTGCCAGCAGCTTAACGTGGCGGACTTACAATCAGCCCCAGCATTTT,CASSLTWRTYNQPQHF,16,TRBJ1-5,TRBV7-3,-,-
TGTGCCAGTCAGCCTCGACAGGGGGCGGCTGGCTACACCTTC,CASQPRQGAAGYTF,14,TRBJ1-2,TRBV19,TRBD1,-
TGTGCCAGCAGCTTACCGGGATTAGCCAAAAACATTCAGTACTTC,CASSLPGLAKNIQYF,15,TRBJ2-4,TRBV7-2,-,-
TGTGCCAGCAGCGTAGCCGCGACAGGGCGTCAGCCCCAGCATTTT,CASSVAATGRQPQHF,15,TRBJ1-5,TRBV9,TRBD1,-
TGTGCCAGTAGTATGACCGGACTCAACACCGGGGAGCTGTTTTTT,CASSMTGLNTGELFF,15,TRBJ2-2,TRBV19,-,-
TGTGCCAGCAGCGGGGAGGTCACAGATACGCAGTATTTT,CASSGEVTDTQYF,13,TRBJ2-3,TRBV9,-,-
TGTGCCAGCAGCGCTCAGGGGGCAACTAATGAAAAACTGTTTTTT,CASSAQGATNEKLFF,15,TRBJ1-4,TRBV7-2,TRBD1,-
TGTGCCAGCTCACCTCCCGACAGATCTGGAAACACCATATATTTT,CASSPPDRSGNTIYF,15,TRBJ1-3,TRBV18,-,-
TGTGCCAGCAGCTCGGGACTCATCCTGAACACTGAAGCTTTCTTT,CASSSGLILNTEAFF,15,TRBJ1-1,TRBV9,-,-
TGTGCCAGCAGCTTATATATACAGGGGGCTGAAAAACTGTTTTTT,CASSLYIQGAEKLFF,15,TRBJ1-4,TRBV7-9,TRBD1,-
TGTGCCAGCTCACCAGGGGCAGGCCTTAATGAAAAACTGTTTTTT,CASSPGAGLNEKLFF,15,TRBJ1-4,TRBV18,-,-
TGCAGTGCTAGTTCCGCGGCAGCGACTAACACTGAAGCTTTCTTT,CSASSAAATNTEAFF,15,TRBJ1-1,TRBV20-1,-,-
TGTGCCAGCAGAGGGGACAGGGGGTCCACTGAAGCTTTCTTT,CASRGDRGSTEAFF,14,TRBJ1-1,TRBV21-1,-,-
TGTGCCAGCACCCCGAGCATGTATAGCAATCAGCCCCAGCATTTT,CASTPSMYSNQPQHF,15,TRBJ1-5,TRBV6-5,-,few
TGTGCCATCAGTGAGCGAGGACAGGACACAGATACGCAGTATTTT,CAISERGQDTDTQYF,15,TRBJ2-3,TRBV10-3,TRBD1,-
TGTGCCAGCAGGCGGGGGGGAGAGCAGTTCTTC,CASRRGGEQFF,11,TRBJ2-1,TRBV4-2,TRBD2,-
TGCAGCGTTGAAACAGGGGTCCATACTGAGCAGTTCTTC,CSVETGVHTEQFF,13,TRBJ2-1,TRBV29-1,TRBD1,-
TGCGCCAGCAGCTTGATAACAGTACGGCGTTCACCCCTCCACTTT,CASSLITVRRSPLHF,15,TRBJ1-6,TRBV5-1,-,-
TGTGCCTGGAGAAGGACAGGGAACACTGAAGCTTTCTTT,CAWRRTGNTEAFF,13,TRBJ1-1,TRBV30,TRBD1,few
TGTGCCAGCAGTTACCTCTTACAGGGGAGCTCCTACGAGCAGTACTTC,CASSYLLQGSSYEQYF,16,TRBJ2-7,TRBV6-5,TRBD1,-
TGTGCCAGCAGCGTAGTTAGCGGGTCGTACAATGAGCAGTTCTTC,CASSVVSGSYNEQFF,15,TRBJ2-1,TRBV9,TRBD2,-
TGTGCCAGCAGCCCCCGGACAGGACAAGAGACCCAGTACTTC,CASSPRTGQETQYF,14,TRBJ2-5,TRBV9,TRBD1,-
TGTGCCAGCAGTTTCATTCCGGGTCCCGGGGATTCACCCCTCCACTTT,CASSFIPGPGDSPLHF,16,TRBJ1-6,TRBV6-2/TRBV6-3,-,-